Described below is a single T cell receptor beta chain sequence and its context. Measured with immunoSEQ multiplex PCR; TCRdb has only the in-frame clones, and not every one. In the table there are over 150,000 clones, around 85% of which are singletons. This record belongs to a study of blood T cell repertoires in COVID-19. The source is a man aged 55 to 70 with COVID-19, enrolled during active disease. Sequences were obtained from peripheral blood.

For the CDR3, the DNA is TGTGCCTGGAGTCAAAGCGTCAGTACGTCTGGCTACACCTTC. Translating gives CAWSQSVSTSGYTF. The chain carries TRBV30 and TRBJ1-2; D gene uncertain. Germline assignment: CDR1 GTSNPN and CDR2 SVGIG (reference sequence). The CDR3 totals 14 residues. Trimming pared 2 bases from V and 7 bases from J, leaving 17 bases between.